This T cell receptor (beta chain) was found in a study of blood T cell repertoires in COVID-19. Background on the study: T cells, B-cell-depleted T cells, or PBMCs provided the cDNA or gDNA that served as material.

Germline V gene data show CDR1 as SGHAT and CDR2 as FQNNGV. Trimming left V 7 bases short and J 8 bases short, with 15 bases between. The CDR3 contains 13 residues. Authors' methods: Counts of nucleated cells, estimated from reference gene primer amplification, were obtained. Sequenced by immunoSEQ multiplex PCR; TCRdb stores in-frame clones only, minus some. The V and J calls and the clone size are those of that table, but D and trimming were determined from the DNA. The sample has just under 350,000 clones, approximately 89% seen once. This receptor was obtained from a woman aged 18-30 years who had recovered from COVID-19. Sequenced sample: peripheral blood. V usage is TRBV11-2 and J usage is TRBJ2-1; possibly TRBD2 for D (6 bases). The CDR3 reads CASTGTAVDEQFF. The CDR3 nucleotides are TGTGCCAGCACAGGGACTGCAGTCGATGAGCAGTTCTTC. Looking up the rest from reference TRBV11-2 and TRBJ2-1 gives the full variable domain: EAGVAQSPRYKIIEKRQSVAFWCNPISGHATLYWYQQILGQGPKLLIQFQNNGVVDDSQLPKDRFSAERLKGVDSTLKIQPAKLEDSAVYLCASTGTAVDEQFFGPGTRLTVL.